This T cell receptor beta chain was recovered during a study of blood T cell repertoires in COVID-19 (TCRdb year 2020). The study in broad terms: Samples from collaborators originated in the United States, Italy and Spain and spanned both the acute and convalescent phases of COVID-19. The samples were drawn from the first 160 participants of the ongoing ImmuneRACE study and from over 950 subjects provided by 6 global collaborators. The repertoires were released in a freely available public database intended as a resource for research on the immune response to SARS-CoV-2. Deeply sampled blood TCRbeta repertoires from subjects exposed to, actively infected with, or recovered from COVID-19 were included in the dataset. Where HLA class I and class II types were available, the types were taken from metadata supplied by the sample provider, not from assay-based typing. A de-identified subject ID, COVID-19 status, age in years and sex were almost always included in the sample metadata. The prospective study material was composed of cDNA or gDNA derived from T cells, B-cell-depleted T cells, or PBMCs. The full study reports these points: The amount of clinical and demographic metadata varied by source and participant and was provided uncurated.

Whole blood was collected in K2EDTA tubes by collaborating institutions according to the institutions' own protocols. Collaborator samples were shipped for TCRbeta analysis as frozen whole blood, isolated PBMCs, or DNA extracted from either sample type. Regarding this clone: There is no known antigen for this receptor. Base qualities are not recorded, but no much larger clone differs from it by a single base.

Deletion took 10 bases off V and 4 bases off J, with a span of 17 bases between the germline ends. The CDR3 runs 14 residues from the cysteine to the phenylalanine. Of all the DNA, just the CDR3 is kept, 42 bases in frame from base 1. For CDR1 and CDR2, the germline V gene lists KGHDR and SFDVKD. The immunoSEQ Assay, a bias-controlled multiplex PCR, was used to amplify TCRbeta CDR3 regions from genomic DNA. The authors' pipeline ran thus. The number of nucleated cells in each sample was estimated from the amplification of reference gene primers within the assay. Sequence reads were collapsed and filtered to measure the absolute abundance of every unique TCRbeta CDR3 rearrangement. For each sample, productive Simpson clonality was calculated as the square root of Simpson's diversity index across productive rearrangements. Drawn from immuneACCESS, this table holds only the in-frame rearrangements with V and J called that TCRdb kept. Clones are partly lost; checked studies trace under half to an unresolved V gene and leave the rest unexplained. V, J and clone size are taken as reported in that table, and D and trimming were inferred from the DNA itself. The sample has tens of thousands of clones on record, around 86% of them singletons. The leading ten clones occupy about 45% of the sample.

Rearrangement joined TRBV24-1 to TRBJ2-3; D gene: possibly TRBD1, on 6 matching bases. Sequenced input: peripheral blood. This receptor was taken from an elderly man with acute or convalescent COVID-19. The CDR3 protein sequence reads: CATGPTGSADTQYF. At the DNA level, the sequence is TGTGCCACGGGTCCAACAGGGTCGGCAGATACGCAGTATTTT.